Below are 6 T cell receptor beta chains sequenced from a single sample in a study of prognosis after radiotherapy for stage I lung cancer. Amplification of TCR beta CDR3 from genomic DNA used two-round multiplex PCR. First-round PCR amplification was performed with primers specific to each TRBV and TRBJ gene. TCRdb passed the multiplex PCR reads through MiXCR, listing each CDR3 protein once. The sample contains fewer than 40,000 distinct CDR3 sequences, more than 30% of which appear only once. The material sequenced was PBMCs, taken before or after stereotactic body radiation therapy (not recorded which). All receptors derive from a donor over 45 with non-small cell lung cancer.

On this clonotype: One end of the junction varies from germline; a read error may be responsible. The chain has TRBV6-1 and TRBJ2-7; TRBD2 is a possible D gene (5 bases). This CDR3 region has 16 residues. CDR1 is MNHNS, CDR2 SASEGT, per germline. The CDR3: CASTFRGQATSYEKYF. The CDR3 DNA reads as TGTGCCAGCACTTTCAGAGGGCAGGCGACCAGTTACGAGAAGTACTTC.

To note about this clonotype: The junction departs from germline at one end; a sequencing error may be responsible. The chain employs TRBV19 and TRBJ1-6; D unresolved. This CDR3 is 12 amino acids long. Germline loops: CDR1 LNHDA, CDR2 SQIVND (reference sequence). CDR3 loop: CASSIGVSPLNF. The CDR3 DNA reads as TGTGCCAGTAGTATTGGCGTTTCACCACTCAACTTT.

This clonotype has more than one count but fewer than ten. The chain links TRBV6-2 or TRBV6-3 to TRBJ2-3; 8 bases map to TRBD1. The CDR3 covers 15 residues. Germline V gene data show CDR1 as MNHEY and CDR2 as SVGEGT. The V and J ends lost 6 bases and 6 bases, in that order; junction bases with no gene match: 11. The CDR3 DNA reads TGTGCCAGCAGCCCGACAGGGGCCGGTACCGATACGCAGTATTTT. It is translated as CASSPTGAGTDTQYF.

This clonotype showed up many times. This chain joins TRBV5-1 and TRBJ2-5; D unresolved. Deletions cut 0 bases from V and 3 bases from J, with 9 bases between. Germline CDR1 SGHRS, CDR2 YFSETQ. This CDR3 has 14 amino acids. The CDR3 loop reads CASSLGTAKETQYF. DNA for the CDR3: TGCGCCAGCAGCTTGGGGACGGCTAAAGAGACCCAGTACTTC.

On this clonotype itself: One end of the junction varies from germline; a read error may be responsible. The chain has TRBV28 and TRBJ1-5, with TRBD1 matching over 7 bases. This CDR3 is built from 16 residues. The germline gives CDR1 MDHEN, CDR2 SYDVKM. CDR3 DNA sequence: TGTGCCAGCAGTTTTTCCAGGGGGGGGATTAATCAGCCTCAGCATTTT. Translating it yields CASSFSRGGINQPQHF.

Ten or more counts support this clonotype. The chain employs TRBV4-3 and TRBJ1-3; TRBD1 is a possible D gene (5 bases). Trimming pared 1 base from V and 8 bases from J, leaving 12 bases between. CDR3 length: 14 residues. Germline V gene sequence: CDR1 LGHNA, CDR2 YSLEER. CDR3: CASSQAWRGDTIYF. DNA of the CDR3: TGCGCCAGCAGCCAAGCCTGGAGGGGCGACACCATATATTTT.